The subject of this entry is one T cell receptor (beta chain). The antigen is unknown. Sequencing was performed with immunoSEQ multiplex PCR; in TCRdb, only in-frame clones are kept and a portion is missing. The table lists approximately 2.5 million clones, 90% to 95% of them singletons. The data derive from a study of shared clonotypes between healthy human individuals. Study-wide context: The study drew on a couple of women and a few men aged 18 to 49 as donors. The study, taken as a whole, reports: In general, naive subsets displayed greater estimated richness than memory subsets did. Generation probabilities were higher for clonotypes shared across all four sorted-subset donors than for unshared ones. Clonotype sharing among donors was expected to depend on sequencing depth.

CDR1 and CDR2 (germline): SEHNR, FQNEAQ (reference sequence). The ends were cut back, 3 bases at V and 5 bases at J, with 13 bases in the middle. This CDR3 comprises 14 residues. The sequenced sample consisted of naive CD4+ T cells from PBMCs. Subset here: CD45RA+ positively selected. The V and J genes are TRBV7-9 and TRBJ2-5; D ambiguous. The origin of this receptor is a man between 18 and 35 years old in good health. Some clones in this sample may be carry-over from other donors' samples. The CDR3 DNA reads as TGTGCCAGCAGCTTTTCGACATTACGGGAGACCCAGTACTTC. Residues: CASSFSTLRETQYF.